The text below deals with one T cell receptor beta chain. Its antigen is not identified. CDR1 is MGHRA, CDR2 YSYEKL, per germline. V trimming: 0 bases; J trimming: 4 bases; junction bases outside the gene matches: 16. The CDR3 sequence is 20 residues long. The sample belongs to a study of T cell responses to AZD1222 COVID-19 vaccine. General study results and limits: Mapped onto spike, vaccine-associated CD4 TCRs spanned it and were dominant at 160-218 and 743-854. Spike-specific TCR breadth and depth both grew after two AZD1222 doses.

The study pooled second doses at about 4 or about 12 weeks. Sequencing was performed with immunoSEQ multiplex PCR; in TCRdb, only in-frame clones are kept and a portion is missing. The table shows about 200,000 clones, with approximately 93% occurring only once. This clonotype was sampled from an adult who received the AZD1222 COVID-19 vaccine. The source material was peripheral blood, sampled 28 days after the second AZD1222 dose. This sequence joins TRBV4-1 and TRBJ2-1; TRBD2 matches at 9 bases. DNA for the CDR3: TGCGCCAGCAGCCAAGATTCTGTGGCGGGAGGGCCCCATGGGTACAATGAGCAGTTCTTC. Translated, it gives CASSQDSVAGGPHGYNEQFF.